This TCR beta chain was obtained from a study of T cell responses to AZD1222 COVID-19 vaccine (dated by TCRdb to about 2021). With regard to the full study: AZD1222 recipients with second doses at about 4 weeks or about 12 weeks were pooled, because spike-specific TCR depth and breadth did not differ between schedules. Trial participants were enrolled into age subgroups of 18-55, 56-69 and 70-plus years, which contained about 150, 27 and 61 TCR-sequenced participants, respectively. A total of 230 to 250 trial participants underwent TCR sequencing, of whom about 200 had received two doses of AZD1222 and around 25 had received two doses of the MenACWY control vaccine.

The time point label on this specimen signifies: baseline before first vaccination. Vaccinee samples came from UK trials COV001 and COV002, including a single-blind randomized controlled phase 2/3 trial of AZD1222 (ChAdOx1 nCoV-19) in healthy adults. For TCRbeta chain sequencing, PBMC samples from trial participants were taken at day 0 and at day 28 after the second dose. Comments on this clone: No antigen is known for it. One base away there is no much larger clone; base qualities are not given.

V was cut back by 2 bases and J by 0 bases, leaving a gap of 8 bases between them. Reading the germline V gene (reference sequence) gives CDR1 MNHEY and CDR2 SMNVEV. The CDR3, from cysteine to phenylalanine, totals 15 residues. Just CDR3 DNA is preserved here, 45 bases in frame from base 1. Overall study outcomes, separate from this receptor: CD4 TCRs associated with the vaccine covered the entire spike protein, and the dominant responses were in regions 160-218 and 743-854. Epitopes outside the regions mutated in the B.1.351 and B.1.1.7 variants were reportedly recognized by nearly half of the unique spike-specific TCRs. Most participants were white British and females outnumbered males, and the authors suggested that clonal diversity may have been underestimated. Conclusions about previously exposed vaccinees were limited because only five to seven AZD1222 recipients were SARS-CoV-2 seropositive at baseline. Because no samples from the day 14 peak response were available, repertoires could be characterized only after the peak T cell response. A significant rise in spike-specific TCR breadth and depth was observed after two AZD1222 doses relative to day 0 and relative to MenACWY recipients. In the small 56-69-year group, the increase in depth fell short of significance, most likely because of low power.

The CDR3 regions of human TCRbeta chains were subjected to immunosequencing. The authors processed their data as follows. Repertoire TCRs were checked for matches against a reference library of SARS-CoV-2-specific TCRs that had been generated using the MIRA antigen-specificity platform. Breadth was defined as the fraction of unique TCRs that were SARS-CoV-2-associated, and depth was defined as the fraction of total T cells that were SARS-CoV-2-associated. Using the MIRA data, every spike-specific TCR was mapped to the spike region that the TCR reacted to and assigned to either a CD4 or a CD8 class. Log10-transformed breadth and depth values were compared by one-way ANOVA with Sidak's multiple comparisons tests. TCRdb mirrors the immuneACCESS table, restricted to in-frame sequences. Some clones are absent from its copies; in checked studies, under half trace to an unresolved V gene, and the reason for the others is unknown. That table is the source of V, J and clone size, and D and trimming were worked out from the DNA. The sample includes 170,000 or so clones, with approximately 86% observed a single time. The ten largest clones represent less than 3% of the sample.

This sample comprised peripheral blood, obtained on day 0 of AZD1222 vaccination. Recombination joined TRBV27 with TRBJ2-1; the D gene lacks a confident call. The clonotype comes from an adult in good health. The CDR3 is CASSLGSYSYNEQFF. Here is the DNA: TGTGCCAGCAGTTTAGGGTCCTACTCCTACAATGAGCAGTTCTTC.